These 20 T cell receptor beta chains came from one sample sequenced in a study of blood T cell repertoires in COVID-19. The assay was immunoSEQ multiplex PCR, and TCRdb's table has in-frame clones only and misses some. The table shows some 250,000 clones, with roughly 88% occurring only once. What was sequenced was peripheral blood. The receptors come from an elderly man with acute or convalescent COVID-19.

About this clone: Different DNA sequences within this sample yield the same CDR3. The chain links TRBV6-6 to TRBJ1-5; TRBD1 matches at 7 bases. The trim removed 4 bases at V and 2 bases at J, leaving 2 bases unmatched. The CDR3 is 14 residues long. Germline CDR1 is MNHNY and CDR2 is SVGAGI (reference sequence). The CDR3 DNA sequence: TGTGCCAGCAGTTCCACAGGGGGCAATCAGCCCCAGCATTTT. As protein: CASSSTGGNQPQHF.

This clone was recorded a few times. The CDR3 protein is CASSQDTGKNYGYTF. CDR3 coding DNA: TGCGCCAGCAGCCAAGATACGGGGAAGAACTATGGCTACACCTTC. The chain recombines TRBV4-1 with TRBJ1-2; no firm D call. The V gene's germline CDR1 is MGHRA and CDR2 YSYEKL. The CDR3 spans 15 residues. V was cut by 0 bases and J by 2 bases, with 10 bases left in between.

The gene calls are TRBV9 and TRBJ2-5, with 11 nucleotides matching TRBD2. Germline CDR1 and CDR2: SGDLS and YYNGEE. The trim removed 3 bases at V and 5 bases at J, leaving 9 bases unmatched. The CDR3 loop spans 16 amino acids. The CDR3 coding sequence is TGTGCCAGCAGCGCATCGGTAGCGGGAGGGGAGGAGACCCAGTACTTC. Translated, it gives CASSASVAGGEETQYF.

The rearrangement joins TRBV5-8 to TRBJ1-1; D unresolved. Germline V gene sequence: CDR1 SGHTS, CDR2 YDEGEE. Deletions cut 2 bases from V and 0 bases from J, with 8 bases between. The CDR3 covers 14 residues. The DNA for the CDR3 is TGTGCCAGCAGCTTTAGGAGCATGAACACTGAAGCTTTCTTT. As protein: CASSFRSMNTEAFF.

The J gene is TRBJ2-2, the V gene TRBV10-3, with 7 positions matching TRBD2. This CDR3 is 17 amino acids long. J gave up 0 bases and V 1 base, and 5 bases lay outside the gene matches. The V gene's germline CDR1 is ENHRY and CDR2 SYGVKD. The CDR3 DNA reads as TGTGCCATCAGTGAGTTTGCGGGAGAGACGAACACCGGGGAGCTGTTTTTT. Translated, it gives CAISEFAGETNTGELFF.

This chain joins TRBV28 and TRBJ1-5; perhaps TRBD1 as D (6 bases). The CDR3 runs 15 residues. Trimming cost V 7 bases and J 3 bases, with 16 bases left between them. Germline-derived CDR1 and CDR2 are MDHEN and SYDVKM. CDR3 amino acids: CASTPRGSPNQPQHF. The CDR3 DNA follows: TGTGCCAGCACTCCTAGGGGGTCCCCCAATCAGCCCCAGCATTTT. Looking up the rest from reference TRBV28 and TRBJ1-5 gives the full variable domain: DVKVTQSSRYLVKRTGEKVFLECVQDMDHENMFWYRQDPGLGLRLIYFSYDVKMKEKGDIPEGYSVSREKKERFSLILESASTNQTSMYLCASTPRGSPNQPQHFGDGTRLSIL.

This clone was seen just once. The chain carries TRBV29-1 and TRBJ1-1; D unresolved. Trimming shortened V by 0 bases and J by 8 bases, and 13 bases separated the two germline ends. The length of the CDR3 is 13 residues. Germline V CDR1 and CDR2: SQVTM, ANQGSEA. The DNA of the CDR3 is TGCAGCGTTGAAGATCCCCCTGAGTCGGAAGCTTTCTTT. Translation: CSVEDPPESEAFF.

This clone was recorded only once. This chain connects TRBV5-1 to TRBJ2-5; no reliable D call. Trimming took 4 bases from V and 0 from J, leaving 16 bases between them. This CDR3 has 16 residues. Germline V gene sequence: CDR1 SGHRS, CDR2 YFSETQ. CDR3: CASSRRAEAYQETQYF. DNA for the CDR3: TGCGCCAGCAGCCGCCGTGCGGAAGCGTACCAAGAGACCCAGTACTTC.

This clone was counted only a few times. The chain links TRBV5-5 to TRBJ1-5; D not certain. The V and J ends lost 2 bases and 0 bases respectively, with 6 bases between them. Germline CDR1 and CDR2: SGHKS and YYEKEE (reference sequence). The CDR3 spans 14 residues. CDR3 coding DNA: TGTGCCAGCAGCTTTGACATTAGCAATCAGCCCCAGCATTTT. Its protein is CASSFDISNQPQHF.

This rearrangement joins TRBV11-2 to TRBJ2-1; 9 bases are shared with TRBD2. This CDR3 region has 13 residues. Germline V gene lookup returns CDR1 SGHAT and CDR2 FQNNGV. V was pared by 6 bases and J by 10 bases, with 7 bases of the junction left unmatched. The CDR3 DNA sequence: TGTGCCAGCAGGGTAGCGGGAGCTGGGGAGCAGTTCTTC. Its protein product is CASRVAGAGEQFF.

The CDR3 is CASTASFDEQFF. The CDR3 DNA follows: TGTGCCAGCACCGCTAGCTTTGATGAGCAGTTCTTC. The chain links TRBV28 to TRBJ2-1; a possible D gene is TRBD2 (5 bases). The V gene's germline CDR1 is MDHEN and CDR2 SYDVKM. V gave up 7 bases and J gave up 8 bases, with 12 bases separating them. This CDR3 region has 12 residues. Using reference TRBV28 and TRBJ2-1 for the parts outside the CDR3, the full variable domain is DVKVTQSSRYLVKRTGEKVFLECVQDMDHENMFWYRQDPGLGLRLIYFSYDVKMKEKGDIPEGYSVSREKKERFSLILESASTNQTSMYLCASTASFDEQFFGPGTRLTVL.

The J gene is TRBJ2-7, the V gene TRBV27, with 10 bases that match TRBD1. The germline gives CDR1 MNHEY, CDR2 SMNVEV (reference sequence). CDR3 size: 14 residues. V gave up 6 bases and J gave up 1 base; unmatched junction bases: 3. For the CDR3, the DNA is TGTGCCAGCAGCAGGGGACAGGGGTCCTACGAGCAGTACTTC. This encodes CASSRGQGSYEQYF.

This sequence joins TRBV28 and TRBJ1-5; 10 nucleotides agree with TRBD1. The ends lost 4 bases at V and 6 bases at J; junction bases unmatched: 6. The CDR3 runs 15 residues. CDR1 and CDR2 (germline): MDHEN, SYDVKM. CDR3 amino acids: CASSSTGGGGQPQHF. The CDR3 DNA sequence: TGTGCCAGCAGTTCGACAGGGGGCGGGGGTCAGCCCCAGCATTTT.

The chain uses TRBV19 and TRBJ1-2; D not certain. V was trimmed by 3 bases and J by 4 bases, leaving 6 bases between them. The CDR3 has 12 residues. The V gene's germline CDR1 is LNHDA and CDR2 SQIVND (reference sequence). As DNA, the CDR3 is TGTGCCAGTAGTATTAGCCGCTATGGCTACACCTTC. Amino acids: CASSISRYGYTF.

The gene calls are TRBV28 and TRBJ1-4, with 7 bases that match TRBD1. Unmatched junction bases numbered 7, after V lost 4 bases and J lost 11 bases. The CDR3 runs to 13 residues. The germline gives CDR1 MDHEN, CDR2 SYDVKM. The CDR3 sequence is CASSSGQVGKLFF. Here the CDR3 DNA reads TGTGCCAGCAGTTCAGGACAGGTGGGGAAACTGTTTTTT.

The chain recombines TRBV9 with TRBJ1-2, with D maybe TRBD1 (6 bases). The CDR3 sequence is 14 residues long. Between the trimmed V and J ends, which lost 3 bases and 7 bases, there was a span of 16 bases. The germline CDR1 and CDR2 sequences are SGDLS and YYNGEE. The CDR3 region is CASSAPGAPRGYTF. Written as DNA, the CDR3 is TGTGCCAGCAGCGCCCCAGGGGCCCCGCGTGGCTACACCTTC.

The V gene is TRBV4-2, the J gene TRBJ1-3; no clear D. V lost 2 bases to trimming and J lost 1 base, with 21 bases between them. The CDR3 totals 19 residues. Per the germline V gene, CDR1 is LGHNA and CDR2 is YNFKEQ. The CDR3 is CASSQLPGRLIGSGNTIYF. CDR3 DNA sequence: TGTGCCAGCAGCCAACTCCCCGGGAGGCTCATTGGGTCTGGAAACACCATATATTTT.

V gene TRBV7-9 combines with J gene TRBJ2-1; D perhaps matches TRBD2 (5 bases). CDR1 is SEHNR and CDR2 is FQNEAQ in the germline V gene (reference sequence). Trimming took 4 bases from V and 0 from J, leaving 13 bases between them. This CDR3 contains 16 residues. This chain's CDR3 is CASSYFGLGSYNEQFF. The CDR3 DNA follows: TGTGCCAGCAGCTATTTCGGACTCGGCTCCTACAATGAGCAGTTCTTC.

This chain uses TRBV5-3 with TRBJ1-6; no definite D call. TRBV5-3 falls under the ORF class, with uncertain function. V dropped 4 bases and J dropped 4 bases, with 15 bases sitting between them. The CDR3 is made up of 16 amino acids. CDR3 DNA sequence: TGTGCCAGAAGCAACCGACCGGGAAGTTATAATTCACCCCTCCACTTT. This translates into CARSNRPGSYNSPLHF.

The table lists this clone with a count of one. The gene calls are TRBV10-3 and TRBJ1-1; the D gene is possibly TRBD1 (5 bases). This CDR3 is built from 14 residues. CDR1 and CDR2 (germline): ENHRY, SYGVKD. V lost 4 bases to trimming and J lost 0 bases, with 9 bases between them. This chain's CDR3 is CAISAGGVNTEAFF. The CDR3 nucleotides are TGTGCCATCAGTGCAGGAGGGGTGAACACTGAAGCTTTCTTT.